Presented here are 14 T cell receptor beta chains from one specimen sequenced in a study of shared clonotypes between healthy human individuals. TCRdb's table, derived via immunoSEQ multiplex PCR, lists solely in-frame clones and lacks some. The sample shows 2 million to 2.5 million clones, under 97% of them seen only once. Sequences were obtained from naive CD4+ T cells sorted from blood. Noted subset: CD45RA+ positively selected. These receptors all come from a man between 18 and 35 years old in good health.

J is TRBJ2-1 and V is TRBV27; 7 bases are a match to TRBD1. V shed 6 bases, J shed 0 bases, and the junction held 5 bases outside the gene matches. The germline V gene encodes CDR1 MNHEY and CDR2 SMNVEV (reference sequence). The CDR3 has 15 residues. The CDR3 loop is CASRHDRDSYNEQFF. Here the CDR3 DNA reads TGTGCCAGCAGACACGACAGGGACTCCTACAATGAGCAGTTCTTC.

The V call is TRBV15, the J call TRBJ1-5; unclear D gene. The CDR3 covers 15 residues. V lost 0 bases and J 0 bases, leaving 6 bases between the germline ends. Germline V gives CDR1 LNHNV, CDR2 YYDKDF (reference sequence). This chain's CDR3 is CATSREGTSNQPQHF. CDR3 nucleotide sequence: TGTGCCACCAGCAGAGAAGGAACTAGCAATCAGCCCCAGCATTTT.

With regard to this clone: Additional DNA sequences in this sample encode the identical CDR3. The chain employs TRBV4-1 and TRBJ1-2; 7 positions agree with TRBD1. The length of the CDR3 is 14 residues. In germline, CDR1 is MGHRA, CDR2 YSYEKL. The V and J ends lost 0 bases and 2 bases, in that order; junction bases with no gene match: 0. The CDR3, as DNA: TGCGCCAGCAGCCAAGACAGGGGGAACTATGGCTACACCTTC. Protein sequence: CASSQDRGNYGYTF.

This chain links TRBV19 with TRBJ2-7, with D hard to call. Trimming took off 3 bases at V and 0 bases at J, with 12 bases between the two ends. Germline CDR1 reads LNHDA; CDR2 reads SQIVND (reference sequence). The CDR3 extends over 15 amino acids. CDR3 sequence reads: CASSMYPGSSYEQYF. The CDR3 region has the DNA TGTGCCAGTAGTATGTACCCCGGGTCCTCCTACGAGCAGTACTTC.

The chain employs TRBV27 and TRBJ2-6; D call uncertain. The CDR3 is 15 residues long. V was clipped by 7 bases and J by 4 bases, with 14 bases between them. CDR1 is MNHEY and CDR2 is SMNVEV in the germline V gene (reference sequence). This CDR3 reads CASNGRPPGANVLTF. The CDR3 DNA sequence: TGTGCCAGCAACGGACGGCCACCCGGGGCCAACGTCCTGACTTTC.

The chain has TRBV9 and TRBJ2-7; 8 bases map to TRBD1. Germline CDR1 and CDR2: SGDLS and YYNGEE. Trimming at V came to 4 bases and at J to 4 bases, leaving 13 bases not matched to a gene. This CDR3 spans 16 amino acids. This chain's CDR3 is CASSPNAQGAEYEQYF. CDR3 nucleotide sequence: TGTGCCAGCAGCCCTAACGCGCAGGGGGCGGAGTACGAGCAGTACTTC.

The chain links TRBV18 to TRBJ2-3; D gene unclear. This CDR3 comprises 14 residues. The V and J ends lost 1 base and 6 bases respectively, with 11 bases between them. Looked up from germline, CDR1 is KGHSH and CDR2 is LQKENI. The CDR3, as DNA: TGTGCCAGCTCACCACTTGGGCCCGGGGATACGCAGTATTTT. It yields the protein CASSPLGPGDTQYF.

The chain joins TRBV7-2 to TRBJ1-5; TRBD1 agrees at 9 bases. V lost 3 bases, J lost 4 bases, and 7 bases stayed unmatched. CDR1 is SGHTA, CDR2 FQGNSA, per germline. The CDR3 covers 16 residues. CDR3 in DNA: TGTGCCAGCAGCTTCCTCGGGACAGGGCCAAATCAGCCCCAGCATTTT. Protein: CASSFLGTGPNQPQHF.

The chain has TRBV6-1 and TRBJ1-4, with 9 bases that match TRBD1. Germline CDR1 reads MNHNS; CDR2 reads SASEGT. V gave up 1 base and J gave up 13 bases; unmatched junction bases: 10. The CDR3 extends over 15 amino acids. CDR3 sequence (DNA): TGTGCCAGCAGTGAAGGAGGAGGGACAGGGCGGGGACTGTTTTTT. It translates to CASSEGGGTGRGLFF.

DNA of the CDR3: TGTGCCAGCTCGGACGGAGCCATGAACACTGAAGCTTTCTTT. It specifies CASSDGAMNTEAFF. The chain is built from TRBV6-5 and TRBJ1-1; D gene ambiguous. The V and J ends lost 8 bases and 0 bases respectively, with 13 bases between them. CDR3 size: 14 residues. Looked up from germline, CDR1 is MNHEY and CDR2 is SVGAGI.

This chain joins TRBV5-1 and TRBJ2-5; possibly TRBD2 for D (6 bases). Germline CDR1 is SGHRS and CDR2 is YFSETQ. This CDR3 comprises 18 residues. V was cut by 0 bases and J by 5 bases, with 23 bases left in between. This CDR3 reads CASSLALMGPTSMETQYF. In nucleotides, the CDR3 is TGCGCCAGCAGCTTGGCCCTAATGGGGCCTACTAGCATGGAGACCCAGTACTTC.

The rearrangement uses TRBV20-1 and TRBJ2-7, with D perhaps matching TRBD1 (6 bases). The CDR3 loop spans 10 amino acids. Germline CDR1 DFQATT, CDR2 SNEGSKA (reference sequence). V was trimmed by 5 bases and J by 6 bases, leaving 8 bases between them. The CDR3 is CSASGAEQYF. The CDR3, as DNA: TGCAGTGCTTCAGGGGCCGAGCAGTACTTC.

The DNA for the CDR3 is TGTGCCAGCAGCTTAGGTGCGGGGCAGGGGTGGGTAGCTTTCTTT. As protein: CASSLGAGQGWVAFF. The gene calls are TRBV7-2 and TRBJ1-1; maybe TRBD1 (6 bases). Germline V gives CDR1 SGHTA, CDR2 FQGNSA. This CDR3 is built from 15 residues. V lost 1 base and J 10 bases, leaving 19 bases between the germline ends.

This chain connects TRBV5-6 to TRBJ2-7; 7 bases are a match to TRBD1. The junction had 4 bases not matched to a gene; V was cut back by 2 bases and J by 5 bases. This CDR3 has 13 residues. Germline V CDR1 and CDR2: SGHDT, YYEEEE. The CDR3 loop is CASSLQGSHEQYF. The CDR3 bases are TGTGCCAGCAGCTTACAGGGGTCCCACGAGCAGTACTTC.